This T cell receptor beta chain comes out of a study of CD4 and CD8 cells across lung adenocarcinoma regions. TCRdb analysed the PCR reads with MiXCR anew, one entry per CDR3 protein. The sample includes around 19,000 distinct CDR3 sequences, roughly 56% of them seen just once. The patients had localized lung adenocarcinoma, a non-small cell subtype. The CDR3 has 14 amino acids. J was trimmed by 11 bases and V by 5 bases; bases with no gene match: 13. Germline CDR1 and CDR2: MNHEY and SMNVEV (reference sequence). This clonotype was sampled from a female donor with lung adenocarcinoma. The CD4 and CD8 labels of this study may be unreliable. V usage is TRBV27 and J usage is TRBJ1-1, with TRBD1 matching 8 bases. The sample consisted of CD8+ T cells from the center of a lung tumor. The CDR3 DNA reads as TGTGCCAGCAGTCCTGAATTGGACAGGGTCATGGCTTTCTTT. This gives the protein CASSPELDRVMAFF.